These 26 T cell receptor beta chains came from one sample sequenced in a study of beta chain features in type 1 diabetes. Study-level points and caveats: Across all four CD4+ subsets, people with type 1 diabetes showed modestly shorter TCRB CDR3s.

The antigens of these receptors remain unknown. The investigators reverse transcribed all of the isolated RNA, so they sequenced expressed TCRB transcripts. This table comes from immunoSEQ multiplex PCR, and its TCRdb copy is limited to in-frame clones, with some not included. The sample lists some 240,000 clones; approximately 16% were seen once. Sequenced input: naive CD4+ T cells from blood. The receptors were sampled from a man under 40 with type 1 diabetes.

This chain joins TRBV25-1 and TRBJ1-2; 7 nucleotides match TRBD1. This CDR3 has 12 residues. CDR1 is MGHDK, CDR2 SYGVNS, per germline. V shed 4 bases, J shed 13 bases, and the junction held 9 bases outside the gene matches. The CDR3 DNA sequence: TGTGCCAGCAGTGTAGGGGGCGCAGGGGTCACCTTC. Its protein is CASSVGGAGVTF.

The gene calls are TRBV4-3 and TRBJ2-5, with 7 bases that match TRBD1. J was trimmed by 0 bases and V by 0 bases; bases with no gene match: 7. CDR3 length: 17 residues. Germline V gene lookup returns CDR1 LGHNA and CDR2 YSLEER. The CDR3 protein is CASSQDLGTAYQETQYF. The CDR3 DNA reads TGCGCCAGCAGCCAAGATCTTGGGACAGCGTACCAAGAGACCCAGTACTTC.

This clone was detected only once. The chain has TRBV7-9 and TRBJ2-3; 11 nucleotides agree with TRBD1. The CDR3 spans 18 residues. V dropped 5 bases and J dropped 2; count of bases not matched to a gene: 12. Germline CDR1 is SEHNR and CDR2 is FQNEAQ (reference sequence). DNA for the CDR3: TGTGCCAGCAGCCCGCGCGGGACAGGGGGAGTAGTCACAGATACGCAGTATTTT. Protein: CASSPRGTGGVVTDTQYF.

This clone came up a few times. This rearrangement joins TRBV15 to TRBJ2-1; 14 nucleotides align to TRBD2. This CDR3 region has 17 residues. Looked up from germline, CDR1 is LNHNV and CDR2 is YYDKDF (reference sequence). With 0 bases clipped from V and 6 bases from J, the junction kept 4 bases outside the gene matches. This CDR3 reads CATSRDMGTSGSNEQFF. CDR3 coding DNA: TGTGCCACCAGCAGAGATATGGGGACTAGCGGGAGCAATGAGCAGTTCTTC.

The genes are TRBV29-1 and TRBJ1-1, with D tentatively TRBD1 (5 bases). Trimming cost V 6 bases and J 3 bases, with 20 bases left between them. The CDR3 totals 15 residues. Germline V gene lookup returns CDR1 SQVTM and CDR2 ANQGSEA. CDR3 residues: CSVTRVWGMDTEAFF. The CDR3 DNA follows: TGCAGCGTGACCAGGGTATGGGGTATGGACACTGAAGCTTTCTTT.

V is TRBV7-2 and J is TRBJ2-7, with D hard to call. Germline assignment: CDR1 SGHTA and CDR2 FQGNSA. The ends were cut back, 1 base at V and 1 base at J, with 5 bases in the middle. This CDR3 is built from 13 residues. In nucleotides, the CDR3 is TGTGCCAGCAGCTTAGAATGGTCCTACGAGCAGTACTTC. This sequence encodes CASSLEWSYEQYF.

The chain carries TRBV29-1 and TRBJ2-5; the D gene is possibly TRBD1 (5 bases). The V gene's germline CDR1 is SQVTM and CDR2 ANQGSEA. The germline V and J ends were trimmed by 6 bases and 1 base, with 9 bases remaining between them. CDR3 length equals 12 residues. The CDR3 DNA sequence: TGCAGCGTCGTGACAGCCCAAGAGACCCAGTACTTC. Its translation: CSVVTAQETQYF.

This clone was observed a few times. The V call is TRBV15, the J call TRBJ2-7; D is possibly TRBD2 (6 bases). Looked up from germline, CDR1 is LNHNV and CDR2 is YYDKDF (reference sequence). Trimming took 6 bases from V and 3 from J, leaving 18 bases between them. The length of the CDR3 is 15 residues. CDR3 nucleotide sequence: TGTGCCACCAGGGGTAGCGGAACCAGAGACTACGAGCAGTACTTC. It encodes CATRGSGTRDYEQYF.

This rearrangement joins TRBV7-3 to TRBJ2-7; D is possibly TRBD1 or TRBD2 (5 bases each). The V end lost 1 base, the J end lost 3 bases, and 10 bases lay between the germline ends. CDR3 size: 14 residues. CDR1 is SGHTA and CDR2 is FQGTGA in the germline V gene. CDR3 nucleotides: TGTGCCAGCAGCTTAAATGCAGGGAGCTACGAGCAGTACTTC. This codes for CASSLNAGSYEQYF.

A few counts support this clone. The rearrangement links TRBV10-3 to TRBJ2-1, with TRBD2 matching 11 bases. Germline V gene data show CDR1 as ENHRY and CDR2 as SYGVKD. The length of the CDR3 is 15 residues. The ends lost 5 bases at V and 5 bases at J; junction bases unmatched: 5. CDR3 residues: CAISLLAGDHNEQFF. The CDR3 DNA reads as TGTGCCATCAGTTTACTAGCGGGAGACCACAATGAGCAGTTCTTC.

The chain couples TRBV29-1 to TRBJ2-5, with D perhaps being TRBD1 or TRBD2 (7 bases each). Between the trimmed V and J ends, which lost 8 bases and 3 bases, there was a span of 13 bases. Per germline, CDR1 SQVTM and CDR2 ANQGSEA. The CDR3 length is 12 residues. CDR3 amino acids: CSWAGGEETQYF. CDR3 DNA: TGCAGCTGGGCAGGGGGGGAAGAGACCCAGTACTTC.

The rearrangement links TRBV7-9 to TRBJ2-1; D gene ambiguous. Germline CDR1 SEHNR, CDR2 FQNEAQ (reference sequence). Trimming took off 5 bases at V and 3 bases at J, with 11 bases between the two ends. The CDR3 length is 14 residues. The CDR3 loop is CASSQQALYNEQFF. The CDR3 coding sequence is TGTGCCAGCAGCCAGCAGGCCCTCTACAATGAGCAGTTCTTC. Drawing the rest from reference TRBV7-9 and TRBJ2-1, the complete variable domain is DTGVSQNPRHKITKRGQNVTFRCDPISEHNRLYWYRQTLGQGPEFLTYFQNEAQLEKSRLLSDRFSAERPKGSFSTLEIQRTEQGDSAMYLCASSQQALYNEQFFGPGTRLTVL.

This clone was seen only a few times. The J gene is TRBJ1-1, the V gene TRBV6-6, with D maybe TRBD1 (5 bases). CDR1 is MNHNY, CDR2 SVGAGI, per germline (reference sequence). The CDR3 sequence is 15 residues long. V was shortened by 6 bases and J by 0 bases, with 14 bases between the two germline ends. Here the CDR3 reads CASSDSPPMNTEAFF. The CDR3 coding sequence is TGTGCCAGCAGCGACAGTCCTCCCATGAACACTGAAGCTTTCTTT.

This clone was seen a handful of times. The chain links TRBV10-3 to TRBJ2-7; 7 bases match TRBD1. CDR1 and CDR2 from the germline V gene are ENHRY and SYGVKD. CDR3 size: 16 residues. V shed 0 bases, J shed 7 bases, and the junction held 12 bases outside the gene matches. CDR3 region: CAISESTGYRVGEQYF. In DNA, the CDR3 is TGTGCCATCAGTGAGTCGACAGGGTACAGGGTCGGGGAGCAGTACTTC.

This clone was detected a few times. CDR3: CASSQTGNRGETQYF. CDR3 nucleotide sequence: TGTGCCAGCAGCCAAACAGGGAATCGTGGAGAGACCCAGTACTTC. This chain links TRBV14 with TRBJ2-5; perhaps TRBD1 as D (6 bases). Germline V gives CDR1 SGHDN, CDR2 FVKESK. V was clipped by 2 bases and J by 4 bases, with 14 bases between them. The CDR3 length is 15 residues. The whole variable domain, remainder taken from reference TRBV14 and TRBJ2-5, is EAGVTQFPSHSVIEKGQTVTLRCDPISGHDNLYWYRRVMGKEIKFLLHFVKESKQDESGMPNNRFLAERTGGTYSTLKVQPAELEDSGVYFCASSQTGNRGETQYFGPGTRLLVL.

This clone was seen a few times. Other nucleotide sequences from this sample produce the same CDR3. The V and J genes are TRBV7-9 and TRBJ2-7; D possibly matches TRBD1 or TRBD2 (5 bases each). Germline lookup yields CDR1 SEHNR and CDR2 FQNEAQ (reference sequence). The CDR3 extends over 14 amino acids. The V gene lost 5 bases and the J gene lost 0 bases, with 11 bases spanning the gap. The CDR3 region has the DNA TGTGCCAGCAGCCCGAGGGGTAGCTCCTACGAGCAGTACTTC. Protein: CASSPRGSSYEQYF. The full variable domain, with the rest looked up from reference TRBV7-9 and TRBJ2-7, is DTGVSQNPRHKITKRGQNVTFRCDPISEHNRLYWYRQTLGQGPEFLTYFQNEAQLEKSRLLSDRFSAERPKGSFSTLEIQRTEQGDSAMYLCASSPRGSSYEQYFGPGTRLTVT.

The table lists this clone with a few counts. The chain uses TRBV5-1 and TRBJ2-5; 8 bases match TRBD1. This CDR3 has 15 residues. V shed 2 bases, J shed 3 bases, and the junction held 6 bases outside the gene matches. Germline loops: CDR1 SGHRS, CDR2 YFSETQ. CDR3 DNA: TGCGCCAGCAGCTTTACCCCGACAGGGGAAGAGACCCAGTACTTC. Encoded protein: CASSFTPTGEETQYF.

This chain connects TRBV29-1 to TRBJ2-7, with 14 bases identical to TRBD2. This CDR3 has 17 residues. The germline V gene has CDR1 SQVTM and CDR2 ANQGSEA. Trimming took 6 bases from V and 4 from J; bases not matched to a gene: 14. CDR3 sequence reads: CSVQGTSGRSQGYEQYF. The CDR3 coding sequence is TGCAGCGTCCAGGGGACTAGCGGGAGATCTCAGGGATACGAGCAGTACTTC.

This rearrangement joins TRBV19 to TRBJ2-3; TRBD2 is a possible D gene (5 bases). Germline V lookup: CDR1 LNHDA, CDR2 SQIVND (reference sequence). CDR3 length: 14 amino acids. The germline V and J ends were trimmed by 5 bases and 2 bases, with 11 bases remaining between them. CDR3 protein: CASSPEGFTDTQYF. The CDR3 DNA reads TGTGCCAGTAGTCCCGAGGGATTCACAGATACGCAGTATTTT.

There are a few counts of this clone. The CDR3 is CASSPPARDTQYF. CDR3 coding DNA: TGTGCCAGCTCACCGCCAGCCAGAGATACGCAGTATTTT. The chain combines TRBV18 with TRBJ2-3; D remains unclear. The germline V gene encodes CDR1 KGHSH and CDR2 LQKENI. V lost 3 bases to trimming and J lost 5 bases, with 9 bases between them. The CDR3 loop spans 13 amino acids.

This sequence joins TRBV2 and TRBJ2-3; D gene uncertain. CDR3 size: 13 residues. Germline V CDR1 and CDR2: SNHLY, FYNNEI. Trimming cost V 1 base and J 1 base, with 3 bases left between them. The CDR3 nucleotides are TGTGCCAGCAGTGAAGACGGCACAGATACGCAGTATTTT. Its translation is CASSEDGTDTQYF.

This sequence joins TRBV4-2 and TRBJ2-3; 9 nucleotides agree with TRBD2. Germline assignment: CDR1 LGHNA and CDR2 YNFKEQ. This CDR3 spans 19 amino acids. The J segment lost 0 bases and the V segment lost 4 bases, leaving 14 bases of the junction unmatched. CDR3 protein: CASSPGSVLAGTSTDTQYF. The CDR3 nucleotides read TGTGCCAGCAGCCCCGGAAGTGTCCTAGCGGGAACTAGCACAGATACGCAGTATTTT.

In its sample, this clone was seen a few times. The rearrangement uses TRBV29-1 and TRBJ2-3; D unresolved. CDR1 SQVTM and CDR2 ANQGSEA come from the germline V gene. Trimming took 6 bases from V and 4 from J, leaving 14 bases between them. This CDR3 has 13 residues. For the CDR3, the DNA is TGCAGCGTCGGTACCCTGTTTGCAGATACGCAGTATTTT. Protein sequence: CSVGTLFADTQYF.

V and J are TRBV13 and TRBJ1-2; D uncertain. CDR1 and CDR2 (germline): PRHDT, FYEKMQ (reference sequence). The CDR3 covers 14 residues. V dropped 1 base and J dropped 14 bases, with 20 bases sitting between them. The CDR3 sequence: CASSLVVLDNLLTF. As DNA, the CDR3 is TGTGCCAGCAGCTTAGTCGTTCTCGACAATTTACTGACCTTC.

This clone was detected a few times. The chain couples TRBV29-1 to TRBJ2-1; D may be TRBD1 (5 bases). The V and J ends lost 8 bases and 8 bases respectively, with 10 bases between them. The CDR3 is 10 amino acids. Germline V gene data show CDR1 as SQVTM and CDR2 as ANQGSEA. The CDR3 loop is CSWGIDEQFF. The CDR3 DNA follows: TGCAGCTGGGGCATTGATGAGCAGTTCTTC.

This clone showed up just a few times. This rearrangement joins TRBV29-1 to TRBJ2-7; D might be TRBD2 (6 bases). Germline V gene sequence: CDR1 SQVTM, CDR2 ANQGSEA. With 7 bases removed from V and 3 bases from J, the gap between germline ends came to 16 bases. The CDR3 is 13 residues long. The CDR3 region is CSGLLARLYEQYF. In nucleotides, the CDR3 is TGCAGCGGACTACTAGCTCGTCTCTACGAGCAGTACTTC.